The 21 T cell receptor beta chains given below trace back to one sample, sequenced in a study. TCRdb re-analysed the 5' RACE reads in MiXCR, keeping a single row per CDR3 protein. Among 25,000 to 40,000 distinct CDR3 sequences listed, around a quarter were seen once. The sequenced sample consisted of memory CD4+ T cells sorted from blood. The subset: memory CD4+ T cells, CD4+CD45RO+CD25-. The receptors stem from a female donor with breast cancer.

This clonotype qualifies as medium-sized (0.01 to 0.1%). The gene calls are TRBV12-3 or TRBV12-4 and TRBJ2-5; 11 nucleotides agree with TRBD1. CDR3 length equals 16 residues. V trimming: 6 bases; J trimming: 4 bases; junction bases outside the gene matches: 10. DNA of the CDR3: TGTGCCAGCAGCTCCTGGACAGGGGGCAAGGGAGAGACCCAGTACTTC. Translating it yields CASSSWTGGKGETQYF.

V is TRBV7-7 and J is TRBJ2-7; D is possibly TRBD1 (5 bases). In germline, CDR1 is SSHAT, CDR2 FNYEAQ (reference sequence). CDR3 size: 15 residues. Trimming cost V 1 base and J 2 bases, with 12 bases left between them. The CDR3 region is CASSLGAGPTYEQYF. The CDR3, as DNA: TGTGCCAGCAGCTTAGGCGCAGGGCCTACCTACGAGCAGTACTTC.

Only a few counts were recorded for this clonotype. V is TRBV4-1 and J is TRBJ2-4, with D perhaps TRBD1 (6 bases). Trimming cost V 1 base and J 0 bases, with 16 bases left between them. Germline values: CDR1 MGHRA, CDR2 YSYEKL. CDR3 length equals 18 residues. In DNA form, the CDR3 reads TGCGCCAGCAGCCAAGCGCCCCTAGGGGGAATAGCCAAAAACATTCAGTACTTC. Residues: CASSQAPLGGIAKNIQYF.

By sample fraction, this clonotype is medium-sized. The chain has TRBV6-5 and TRBJ2-3; D is possibly TRBD1 or TRBD2 (5 bases each). The CDR3 consists of 16 residues. V was shortened by 5 bases and J by 6 bases, with 21 bases between the two germline ends. Germline V CDR1 and CDR2: MNHEY, SVGAGI. CDR3 sequence reads: CASSQGTEVSEDTQYF. DNA for the CDR3: TGTGCCAGCAGTCAAGGGACGGAGGTTTCGGAGGATACGCAGTATTTT.

This clonotype has a count of ten or more. V gene TRBV7-9 combines with J gene TRBJ2-5; D might be TRBD2 (5 bases). V lost 8 bases and J lost 0, with 13 bases in between. This CDR3 spans 14 amino acids. Germline-derived CDR1 and CDR2 are SEHNR and FQNEAQ (reference sequence). DNA for the CDR3: TGTGCCAGCCGCCGGGGAAATAACCAAGAGACCCAGTACTTC. Its protein is CASRRGNNQETQYF.

Judged by abundance, this clonotype is medium-sized. The gene calls are TRBV4-1 and TRBJ2-1, with unresolved D. CDR3 length: 11 residues. V was trimmed by 1 base and J by 7 bases, leaving 2 bases between them. Per germline, CDR1 MGHRA and CDR2 YSYEKL. CDR3 loop: CASSQVNEQFF. In nucleotides, the CDR3 is TGCGCCAGCAGCCAAGTGAATGAGCAGTTCTTC.

This clonotype appeared a few times. The chain employs TRBV10-3 and TRBJ2-2, with TRBD2 identical over 10 bases. This CDR3 region has 17 residues. The germline CDR1 and CDR2 sequences are ENHRY and SYGVKD. The V gene end was trimmed by 3 bases and the J gene end by 3 bases; junction bases not matched to a gene: 7. In DNA, the CDR3 is TGTGCCATCAGTGATGAACTAGCGGGACCCTACACCGGGGAGCTGTTTTTT. Protein: CAISDELAGPYTGELFF.

This clonotype came up many times. V gene TRBV5-6 combines with J gene TRBJ2-5, with TRBD2 matching 9 bases. Germline CDR1 reads SGHDT; CDR2 reads YYEEEE. This CDR3 is built from 14 residues. V lost 0 bases, J lost 4 bases, and 1 base stayed unmatched. The CDR3 here is CASSLGSGRETQYF. DNA of the CDR3: TGTGCCAGCAGCTTGGGTAGCGGGAGAGAGACCCAGTACTTC.

This clonotype is a singleton in its sample. The junction does not match germline at one end; this may be a read error. This chain uses TRBV12-3 or TRBV12-4 with TRBJ2-1; D gene ambiguous. The CDR3 length is 12 residues. CDR3 nucleotides: TGTGCCAGCAGCAGATCGGAGAATGAGCAGTCCTTC. Translated, it gives CASSRSENEQSF.

Worth noting for this clonotype: A junction end diverges from the germline sequence, so it may reflect a read error. This chain connects TRBV7-3 to TRBJ2-1; TRBD1 matches at 10 bases. The CDR3 is made up of 15 amino acids. In germline, CDR1 is SGHTA, CDR2 FQGTGA. For the CDR3, the DNA is TGTGCCGGCAGCCCCGGGACAGGGGCTTACAATGAGCAGTTCTTC. Its protein product is CAGSPGTGAYNEQFF.

This clonotype has only a few counts. V is TRBV18 and J is TRBJ2-7; TRBD1 agrees at 7 bases. The CDR3 consists of 14 residues. V lost 1 base and J lost 2; bases outside the gene matches: 2. Germline V gene sequence: CDR1 KGHSH, CDR2 LQKENI. Here the CDR3 reads CASSPRTGPYEQYF. In DNA form, the CDR3 reads TGTGCCAGCTCACCACGGACAGGCCCCTACGAGCAGTACTTC. The full variable domain, rest sourced from reference TRBV18 and TRBJ2-7, is NAGVMQNPRHLVRRRGQEARLRCSPMKGHSHVYWYRQLPEEGLKFMVYLQKENIIDESGMPKERFSAEFPKEGPSILRIQQVVRGDSAAYFCASSPRTGPYEQYFGPGTRLTVT.

Note on this clonotype: A much more abundant neighbour one base away suggests this may be a read error. This chain connects TRBV20-1 to TRBJ2-5; possible D gene TRBD1, 7 bases. This CDR3 contains 16 residues. Germline-derived CDR1 and CDR2 are DFQATT and SNEGSKA (reference sequence). CDR3 DNA sequence: TGCAGTGCTAGAGGCGGGACAGCATACCTCCAAGGGACCCAGTACTTC. Translating it yields CSARGGTAYLQGTQYF.

This clonotype showed up many times. V usage is TRBV4-2 and J usage is TRBJ2-3; D gene uncertain. Per the germline V gene, CDR1 is LGHNA and CDR2 is YNFKEQ. This CDR3 is 12 amino acids long. V was clipped by 4 bases and J by 6 bases, with 8 bases between them. CDR3 nucleotide sequence: TGTGCCAGCAGCCTTAAGGGCGATACGCAGTATTTT. This codes for CASSLKGDTQYF.

This sequence joins TRBV3-1 and TRBJ1-1; the D is unclear. From germline, CDR1 is LGHDT and CDR2 YNNKEL (reference sequence). The CDR3 sequence is 14 residues long. V was clipped by 2 bases and J by 5 bases, with 12 bases between them. Here the CDR3 reads CASSQRAEDTEAFF. The CDR3 nucleotides are TGTGCCAGCAGCCAACGTGCCGAGGATACTGAAGCTTTCTTT.

This clonotype was counted many times. The J gene is TRBJ1-2, the V gene TRBV6-6; D unresolved. Trimming removed 10 bases at V and 1 base at J, with 10 bases between. CDR3 size: 12 residues. Germline V gene data show CDR1 as MNHNY and CDR2 as SVGAGI (reference sequence). CDR3 residues: CATAPDNYGYTF. In DNA, the CDR3 is TGTGCCACCGCCCCCGATAACTATGGCTACACCTTC.

This clonotype has just a few counts. This chain connects TRBV9 to TRBJ1-2, with D tentatively TRBD1 (6 bases). This CDR3 is 16 amino acids long. The germline V and J ends were trimmed by 0 bases and 6 bases, with 18 bases remaining between them. The germline V gene has CDR1 SGDLS and CDR2 YYNGEE. The CDR3 sequence: CASSVGGHGEDNGYTF. DNA of the CDR3: TGTGCCAGCAGCGTAGGGGGACACGGAGAGGATAATGGCTACACCTTC.

This clonotype was detected only a few times. The rearrangement uses TRBV5-4 and TRBJ2-3, with TRBD1 as a possible D gene (6 bases). The CDR3 extends over 15 amino acids. The V end was cut by 4 bases, the J end by 0 bases, with 12 bases between. Germline V gives CDR1 SGHNT, CDR2 YYREEE (reference sequence). This CDR3 reads CASSKVGASTDTQYF. CDR3 nucleotide sequence: TGTGCCAGCAGCAAGGTGGGGGCGAGCACAGATACGCAGTATTTT. Based on the CDR3 plus reference TRBV5-4 and TRBJ2-3, the full variable domain is ETGVTQSPTHLIKTRGQQVTLRCSSQSGHNTVSWYQQALGQGPQFIFQYYREEENGRGNFPPRFSGLQFPNYSSELNVNALELDDSALYLCASSKVGASTDTQYFGPGTRLTVL.

J is TRBJ1-2 and V is TRBV6-1, with D maybe TRBD1 (5 bases). The germline CDR1 and CDR2 sequences are MNHNS and SASEGT. Trimming cost V 4 bases and J 7 bases, with 10 bases left between them. This CDR3 spans 12 amino acids. The CDR3 DNA sequence: TGTGCCAGCAGTGTGGGGGTCTGTGGCTACACCTTC. Translated: CASSVGVCGYTF.

This clonotype has a count of ten or more. The chain carries TRBV6-2 or TRBV6-3 and TRBJ2-7, with 13 bases lining up with TRBD2. J was trimmed by 4 bases and V by 8 bases; bases with no gene match: 5. This CDR3 spans 14 amino acids. CDR1 is MNHEY and CDR2 is SVGEGT in the germline V gene. The CDR3 DNA reads as TGTGCCAGCCGGACTAGCGGGAGAGTTTACGAGCAGTACTTC. Protein: CASRTSGRVYEQYF.

The CDR3 sequence: CASSYSEGMSYEQYF. The CDR3 DNA sequence: TGTGCCAGCAGTTACTCGGAGGGAATGAGCTACGAGCAGTACTTC. The rearrangement links TRBV6-2 or TRBV6-3 to TRBJ2-7; tentatively, D is TRBD2 (6 bases). Germline V CDR1 and CDR2: MNHEY, SVGEGT. Trimming shortened V by 0 bases and J by 3 bases, and 12 bases separated the two germline ends. There are 15 residues in the CDR3.

This clonotype has just a few counts. This chain joins TRBV27 and TRBJ1-1; D not certain. Trimming pared 3 bases from V and 7 bases from J, leaving 15 bases between. Germline V gene data show CDR1 as MNHEY and CDR2 as SMNVEV (reference sequence). The CDR3 runs to 14 residues. The CDR3 protein is CASSFLDRPLEAFF. DNA for the CDR3: TGTGCCAGCAGTTTTCTCGACCGGCCCCTTGAAGCTTTCTTT.